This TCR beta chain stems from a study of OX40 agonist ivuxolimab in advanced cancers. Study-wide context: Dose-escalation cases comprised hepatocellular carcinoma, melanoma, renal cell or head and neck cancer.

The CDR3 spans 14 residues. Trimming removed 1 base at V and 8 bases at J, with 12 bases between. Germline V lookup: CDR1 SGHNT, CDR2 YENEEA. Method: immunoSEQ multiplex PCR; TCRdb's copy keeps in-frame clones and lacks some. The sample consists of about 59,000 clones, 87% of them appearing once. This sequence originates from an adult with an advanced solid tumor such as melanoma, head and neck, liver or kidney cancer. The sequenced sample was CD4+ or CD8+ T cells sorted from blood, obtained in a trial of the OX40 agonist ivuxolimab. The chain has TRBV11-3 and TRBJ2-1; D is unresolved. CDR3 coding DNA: TGTGCCAGCAGCTTAGGTCTGTACTGGGATGAGCAGTTCTTC. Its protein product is CASSLGLYWDEQFF. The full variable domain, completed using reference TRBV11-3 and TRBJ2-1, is EAGVVQSPRYKIIEKKQPVAFWCNPISGHNTLYWYLQNLGQGPELLIRYENEEAVDDSQLPKDRFSAERLKGVDSTLKIQPAELGDSAVYLCASSLGLYWDEQFFGPGTRLTVL.